Sequencing of this T cell receptor beta chain was carried out in a study of a mutant IDH1 vaccine in newly diagnosed glioma. About the research overall: Males made up approximately 62% and females roughly 40% of treated patients, whose mean age was approximately 43 years. Therapy received beforehand was radiotherapy, temozolomide, or both, with most patients given both.

The time point here: week 23, last vaccination. Every vaccine dose comprised 300 ug of mutant IDH1 20-mer peptide plus topical imiquimod. Trimming removed 3 bases from V and 5 bases from J, with 0 bases in between. Looked up from germline, CDR1 is SGDLS and CDR2 is YYNGEE. The CDR3 consists of 10 residues. A single count supports this clone. As yet, its antigen is unknown. Other DNA sequences in this specimen translate into the identical CDR3. The data were produced by immunoSEQ multiplex PCR, yet TCRdb's version contains in-frame clones alone and is incomplete. In the table there are 43,000 or so clones, 70% to 85% of which are singletons.

The source was PBMCs, collected from a glioma patient whose treatment included an IDH1 peptide vaccine. This sequence was found in a young woman with glioma. Some clones in this sample may be carry-over from other donors' samples. This chain connects TRBV9 to TRBJ1-3; D gene uncertain. The CDR3 reads CASSGNTIYF. CDR3 DNA: TGTGCCAGCAGCGGAAACACCATATATTTT.